The 5 T cell receptor beta chains reported below all come from one sample, sequenced in a study of response to subunit inactivated influenza vaccine. One entry per CDR3 protein results from TCRdb running MiXCR on the RT-PCR reads. There are a few hundred thousand distinct CDR3 sequences in the sample; about 15% occur only once, and roughly 10% lies in the top ten. The sample consisted of PBMCs from blood, taken 11 to 12 days after vaccination. The receptors originated from a man aged 45-65 years who received an inactivated influenza vaccine.

At least ten counts were recorded for this clonotype. V usage is TRBV29-1 and J usage is TRBJ2-6, with D possibly being TRBD1 or TRBD2 (5 bases each). Germline V gene data show CDR1 as SQVTM and CDR2 as ANQGSEA. The V and J ends lost 7 bases and 0 bases respectively, with 10 bases between them. This CDR3 contains 14 residues. The CDR3 sequence: CSAEGISGANVLTF. The CDR3 nucleotides read TGCAGCGCCGAGGGGATCTCTGGGGCCAACGTCCTGACTTTC.

In this sample, this clonotype turned up a few times. The chain employs TRBV6-5 and TRBJ2-5; 10 bases match TRBD2. There are 15 residues in the CDR3. The germline CDR1 and CDR2 sequences are MNHEY and SVGAGI. The junction had 2 bases not matched to a gene; V was cut back by 2 bases and J by 2 bases. As DNA, the CDR3 is TGTGCCAGCAGTTACACAGCGGGGGGGCAAGAGACCCAGTACTTC. It specifies CASSYTAGGQETQYF.

The genes are TRBV6-1 and TRBJ2-7; the match to TRBD2 covers 10 bases. The V segment lost 6 bases and the J segment 3 bases; nucleotides outside the gene matches: 14. This CDR3 has 17 residues. Germline V gives CDR1 MNHNS, CDR2 SASEGT. The CDR3 loop reads CASRGTEWPSGSYEQYF. CDR3 in DNA: TGTGCCAGCAGGGGCACCGAATGGCCTAGCGGGAGCTACGAGCAGTACTTC.

This clonotype was seen only a few times. V is TRBV12-3 or TRBV12-4 and J is TRBJ2-3; D remains unclear. V was shortened by 7 bases and J by 0 bases, with 11 bases between the two germline ends. This CDR3 is built from 14 residues. The CDR3 protein is CASTPRYSTDTQYF. In nucleotides, the CDR3 is TGTGCCAGCACCCCGCGGTACAGCACAGATACGCAGTATTTT.

The chain recombines TRBV20-1 with TRBJ2-7, with D tentatively TRBD1 (6 bases). This CDR3 contains 12 residues. V lost 5 bases to trimming and J lost 4 bases, with 12 bases between them. Per germline, CDR1 DFQATT and CDR2 SNEGSKA (reference sequence). The CDR3: CSAPDRGYEQYF. Written as DNA, the CDR3 is TGCAGTGCTCCGGACAGAGGGTACGAGCAGTACTTC.